This T cell receptor beta chain was sequenced for a study of regulatory T cells in long-lasting Graves disease. Study details: Treatment with antithyroid drugs for over 5 years, together with positive TSH receptor antibodies, meant persistent Graves' disease. Whole-study findings and limits: With a small sample size, accuracy may have been reduced.

CDR3 length equals 14 residues. Per the germline V gene, CDR1 is MNHEY and CDR2 is SMNVEV (reference sequence). The V end was cut by 2 bases, the J end by 2 bases, with 10 bases between. Comments on this clonotype: As yet, its antigen is unknown.

The time point is: persistent/refractory GD, antithyroid drugs over 5 years with positive TRAb. The TCR library used RNA extracted from PBMCs. All patients originated from an endocrinology department located in Xi'an, China. The authors built TCR beta libraries using iRepertoire HTBI primers and Arm-PCR of CDR3 regions. Each CDR3 protein is one row after TCRdb ran MiXCR on the multiplex PCR reads. The table includes under 350,000 distinct CDR3 sequences, 20% to 25% detected once. V is TRBV27 and J is TRBJ2-7, with TRBD1 as a possible D gene (5 bases). The source material was peripheral blood mononuclear cells (PBMCs), sampled when the disease was refractory, from a patient treated with antithyroid drugs. This TCR was recovered from a female donor with Graves disease. The CDR3 region is CASSLRTFPYEQYF. DNA of the CDR3: TGTGCCAGCAGTTTAAGGACATTTCCCTACGAGCAGTACTTC.